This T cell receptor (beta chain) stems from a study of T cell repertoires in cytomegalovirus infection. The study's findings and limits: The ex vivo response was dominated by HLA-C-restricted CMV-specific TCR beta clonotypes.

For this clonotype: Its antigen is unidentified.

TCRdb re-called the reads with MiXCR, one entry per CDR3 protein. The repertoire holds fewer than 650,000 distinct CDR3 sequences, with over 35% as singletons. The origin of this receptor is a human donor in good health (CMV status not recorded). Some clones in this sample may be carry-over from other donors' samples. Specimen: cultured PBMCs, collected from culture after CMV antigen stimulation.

As DNA, the CDR3 is TGTGCCAGCAGCCAAAGGTACTACAATGAGCAGTTCTTC. Its translation is CASSQRYYNEQFF. V usage is TRBV3-1 and J usage is TRBJ2-1; D remains ambiguous. This CDR3 has 13 residues. V was cut by 2 bases and J by 3 bases, with 5 bases left in between. Germline CDR1 reads LGHDT; CDR2 reads YNNKEL (reference sequence).